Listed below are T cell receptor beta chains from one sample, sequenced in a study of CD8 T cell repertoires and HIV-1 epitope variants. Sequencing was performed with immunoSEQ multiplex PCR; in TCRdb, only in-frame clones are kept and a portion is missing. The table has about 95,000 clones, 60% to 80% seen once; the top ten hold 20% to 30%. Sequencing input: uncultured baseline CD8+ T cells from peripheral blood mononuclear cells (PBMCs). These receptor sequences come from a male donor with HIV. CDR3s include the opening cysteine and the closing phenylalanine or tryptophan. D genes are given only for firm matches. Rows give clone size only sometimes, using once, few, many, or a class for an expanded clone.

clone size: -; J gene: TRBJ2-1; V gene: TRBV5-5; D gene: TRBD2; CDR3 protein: CASSSGGGSYNEQFF; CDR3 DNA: TGTGCCAGCAGCTCCGGGGGAGGGTCCTACAATGAGCAGTTCTTC
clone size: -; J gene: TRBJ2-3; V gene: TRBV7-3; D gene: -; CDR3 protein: CASSLIPLAADTQYF; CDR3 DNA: TGTGCCAGCAGCTTAATCCCACTAGCTGCTGATACGCAGTATTTT
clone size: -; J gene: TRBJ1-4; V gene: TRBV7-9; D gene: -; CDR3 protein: CASSLGQGLTNEKLFF; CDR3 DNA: TGTGCCAGCAGCTTAGGCCAGGGCTTAACTAATGAAAAACTGTTTTTT
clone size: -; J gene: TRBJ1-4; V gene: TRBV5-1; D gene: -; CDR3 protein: CASSLGQRKEKLFF; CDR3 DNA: TGCGCCAGCAGCTTGGGGCAGCGAAAGGAAAAACTGTTTTTT
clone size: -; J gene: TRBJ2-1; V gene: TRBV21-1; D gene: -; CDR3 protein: CASSNCEQFF; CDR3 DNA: TGTGCCAGCAGCAATTGTGAGCAGTTCTTC
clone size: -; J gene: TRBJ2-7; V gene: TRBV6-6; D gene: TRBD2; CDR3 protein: CASMGGGAYEQYF; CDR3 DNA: TGTGCCAGCATGGGCGGGGGGGCCTACGAGCAGTACTTC
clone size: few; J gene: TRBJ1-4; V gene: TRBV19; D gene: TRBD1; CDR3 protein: CASSPRQGLNEKLFF; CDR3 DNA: TGTGCCAGTAGTCCCCGACAGGGCCTTAATGAAAAACTGTTTTTT
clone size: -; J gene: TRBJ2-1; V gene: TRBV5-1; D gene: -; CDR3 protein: CASSFDLYNEQFF; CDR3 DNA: TGCGCCAGCAGCTTCGACCTCTACAATGAGCAGTTCTTC
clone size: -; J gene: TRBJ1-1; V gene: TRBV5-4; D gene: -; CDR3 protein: CASSPRPMNTEAFF; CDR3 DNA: TGTGCCAGCAGCCCTAGGCCGATGAACACTGAAGCTTTCTTT
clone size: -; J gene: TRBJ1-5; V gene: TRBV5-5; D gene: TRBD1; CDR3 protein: CASSAVGQGNQPQHF; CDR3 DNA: TGTGCCAGCAGCGCCGTAGGACAGGGAAATCAGCCCCAGCATTTT
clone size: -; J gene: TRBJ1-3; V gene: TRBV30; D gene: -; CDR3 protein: CAWSGVLSGNTIYF; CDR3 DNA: TGTGCCTGGAGTGGGGTTCTCTCTGGAAACACCATATATTTT
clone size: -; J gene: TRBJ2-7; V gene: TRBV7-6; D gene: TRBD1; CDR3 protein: CASSLDRGRGGQYF; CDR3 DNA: TGTGCCAGCAGCTTAGACAGGGGGCGCGGGGGGCAGTACTTC
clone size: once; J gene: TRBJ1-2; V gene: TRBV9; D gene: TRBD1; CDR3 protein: CASSQGQGANYGYTF; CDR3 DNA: TGTGCCAGCAGCCAAGGACAGGGAGCTAACTATGGCTACACCTTC
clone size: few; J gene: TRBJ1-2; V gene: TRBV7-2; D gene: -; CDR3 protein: CASSFYPGSGYGYTF; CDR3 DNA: TGTGCCAGCAGCTTTTATCCGGGCTCCGGCTATGGCTACACCTTC
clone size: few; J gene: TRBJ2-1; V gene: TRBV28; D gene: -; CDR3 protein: CASSFIRRWYRGRPNNEQFF; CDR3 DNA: TGTGCCAGCAGTTTTATCCGTAGGTGGTACAGAGGACGGCCCAACAATGAGCAGTTCTTC
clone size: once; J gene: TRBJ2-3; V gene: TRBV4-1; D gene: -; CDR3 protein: CASSQEDPGTDTQYF; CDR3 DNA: TGCGCCAGCAGCCAAGAGGATCCGGGCACAGATACGCAGTATTTT
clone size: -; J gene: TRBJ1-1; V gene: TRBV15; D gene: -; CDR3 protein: CATSREGEGFF; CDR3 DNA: TGTGCCACCAGCAGAGAGGGGGAGGGTTTCTTT
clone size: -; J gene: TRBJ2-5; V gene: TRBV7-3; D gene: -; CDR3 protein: CASSLRAGLGYQETQYF; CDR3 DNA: TGTGCCAGCAGCTTACGGGCAGGGTTGGGGTATCAAGAGACCCAGTACTTC
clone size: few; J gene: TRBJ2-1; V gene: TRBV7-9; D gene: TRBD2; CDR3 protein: CASSLVLAGVYNEQFF; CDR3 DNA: TGTGCCAGCAGCTTAGTTCTAGCGGGGGTCTACAATGAGCAGTTCTTC
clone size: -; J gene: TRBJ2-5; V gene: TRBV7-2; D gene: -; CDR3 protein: CASSRGWQETQYF; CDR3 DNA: TGTGCCAGCAGCAGGGGTTGGCAAGAGACCCAGTACTTC
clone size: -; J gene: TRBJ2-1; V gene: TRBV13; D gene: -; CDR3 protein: CASSLGGRYDNEQFF; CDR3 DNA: TGTGCCAGCAGCTTAGGCGGGAGATACGACAATGAGCAGTTCTTC
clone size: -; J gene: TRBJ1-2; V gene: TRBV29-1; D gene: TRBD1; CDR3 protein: CSVDQPDREKTNYGYTF; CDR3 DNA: TGCAGCGTTGACCAACCGGACAGGGAGAAAACCAACTATGGCTACACCTTC
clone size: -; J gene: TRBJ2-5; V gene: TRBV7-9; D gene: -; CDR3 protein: CASSLAQRTSGETQYF; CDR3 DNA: TGTGCCAGCAGCTTAGCGCAAAGGACAAGTGGTGAGACCCAGTACTTC
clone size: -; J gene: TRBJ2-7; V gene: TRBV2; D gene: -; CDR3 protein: CASSGSEQYF; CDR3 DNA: TGTGCCAGCAGTGGCAGTGAGCAGTACTTC
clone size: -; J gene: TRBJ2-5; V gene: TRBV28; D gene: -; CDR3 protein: CASSIPAWETQYF; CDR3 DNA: TGTGCCAGCAGTATTCCAGCGTGGGAGACCCAGTACTTC